This T cell receptor beta chain was captured by sequencing in a study of cytomegalovirus exposure and HLA in healthy donors. Findings and limits, study-wide: Common viral pathogens were later found to be apparently linked to several of the most significant clusters.

The donors (healthy individuals) were bone marrow donors. In its sample, this clone was seen a few times. Its antigen is not known. This CDR3 is 15 amino acids long. Germline loops: CDR1 MNHEY, CDR2 SVGAGI. J was trimmed by 5 bases and V by 6 bases; bases with no gene match: 10. The PCR was carried out with 60 Vbeta primers and 13 Jbeta primers. Assay used: immunoSEQ multiplex PCR; TCRdb lists only in-frame clones, some missing. The table includes about 93,000 clones, just under 80% detected once. This chain uses TRBV6-5 with TRBJ2-1; the match to TRBD1 covers 7 bases. The material sequenced was PBMCs. This receptor was obtained from a woman aged 40 to 49 in good health and CMV-seronegative. In DNA, the CDR3 is TGTGCCAGCAGGACAGGGCGGCTAGCCGACAATGAGCAGTTCTTC. Its translation: CASRTGRLADNEQFF.